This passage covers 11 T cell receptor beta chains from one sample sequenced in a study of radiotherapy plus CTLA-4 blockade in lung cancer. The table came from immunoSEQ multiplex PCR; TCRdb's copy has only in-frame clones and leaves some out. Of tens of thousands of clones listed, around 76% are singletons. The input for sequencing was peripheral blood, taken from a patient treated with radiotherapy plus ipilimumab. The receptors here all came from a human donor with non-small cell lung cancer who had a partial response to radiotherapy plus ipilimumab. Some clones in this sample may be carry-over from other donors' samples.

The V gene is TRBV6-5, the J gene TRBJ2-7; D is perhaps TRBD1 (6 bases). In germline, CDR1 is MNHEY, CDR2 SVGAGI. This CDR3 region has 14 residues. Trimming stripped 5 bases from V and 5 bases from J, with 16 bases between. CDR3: CASSIRDEGDEQYF. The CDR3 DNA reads TGTGCCAGCAGTATTAGGGACGAGGGGGACGAGCAGTACTTC.

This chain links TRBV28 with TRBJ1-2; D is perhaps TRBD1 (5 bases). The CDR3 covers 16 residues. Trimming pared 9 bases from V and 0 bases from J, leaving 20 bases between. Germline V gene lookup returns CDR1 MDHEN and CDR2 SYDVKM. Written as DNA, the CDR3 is TGTGCCAGTAAGCGGGGTCGGGGCAAAGCTAACTATGGCTACACCTTC. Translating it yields CASKRGRGKANYGYTF.

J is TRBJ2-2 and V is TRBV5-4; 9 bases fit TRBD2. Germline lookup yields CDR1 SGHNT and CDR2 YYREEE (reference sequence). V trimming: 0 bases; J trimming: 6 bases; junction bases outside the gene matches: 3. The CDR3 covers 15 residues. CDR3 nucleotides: TGTGCCAGCAGCTTGGACGGGACTAGCCCCGGGGAGCTGTTTTTT. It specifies CASSLDGTSPGELFF.

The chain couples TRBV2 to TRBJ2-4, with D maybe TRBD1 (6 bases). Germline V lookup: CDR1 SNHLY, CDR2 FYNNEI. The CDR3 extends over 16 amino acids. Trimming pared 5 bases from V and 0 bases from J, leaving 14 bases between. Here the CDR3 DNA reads TGTGCCAGCAGTCGCACAGGGTTACTAGCCAAAAACATTCAGTACTTC. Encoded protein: CASSRTGLLAKNIQYF.

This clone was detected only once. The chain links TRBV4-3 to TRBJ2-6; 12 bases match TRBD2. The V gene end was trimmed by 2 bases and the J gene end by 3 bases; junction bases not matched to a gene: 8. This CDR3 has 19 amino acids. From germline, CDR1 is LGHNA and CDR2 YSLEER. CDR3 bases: TGCGCCAGCAGCCAAAGGGCTAGCGGGGGGGCCGGTGGGGCCAACGTCCTGACTTTC. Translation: CASSQRASGGAGGANVLTF.

The CDR3 nucleotides read TGCGCCAGCAGCTTGGAGGCAGGCGTCTATGGCTACACCTTC. Amino acids: CASSLEAGVYGYTF. V gene TRBV5-1 combines with J gene TRBJ1-2; D unresolved. This CDR3 spans 14 amino acids. Looked up from germline, CDR1 is SGHRS and CDR2 is YFSETQ. Trimming took off 0 bases at V and 4 bases at J, with 10 bases between the two ends. Filled out from reference TRBV5-1 and TRBJ1-2, the complete variable domain reads KAGVTQTPRYLIKTRGQQVTLSCSPISGHRSVSWYQQTPGQGLQFLFEYFSETQRNKGNFPGRFSGRQFSNSRSEMNVSTLELGDSALYLCASSLEAGVYGYTFGSGTRLTVV.

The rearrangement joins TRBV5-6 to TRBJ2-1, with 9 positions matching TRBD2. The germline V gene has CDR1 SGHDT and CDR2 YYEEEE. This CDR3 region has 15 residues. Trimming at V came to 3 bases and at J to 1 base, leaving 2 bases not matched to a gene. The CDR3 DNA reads TGTGCCAGCAGCTCAAGCGGGGGGTCCTACAATGAGCAGTTCTTC. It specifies CASSSSGGSYNEQFF.

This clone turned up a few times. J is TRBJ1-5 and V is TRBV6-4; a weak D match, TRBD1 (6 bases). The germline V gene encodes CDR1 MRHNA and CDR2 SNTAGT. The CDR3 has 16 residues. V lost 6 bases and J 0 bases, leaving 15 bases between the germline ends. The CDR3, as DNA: TGTGCCAGCAGGAGGGACAACAGGATTAGCAATCAGCCCCAGCATTTT. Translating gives CASRRDNRISNQPQHF.

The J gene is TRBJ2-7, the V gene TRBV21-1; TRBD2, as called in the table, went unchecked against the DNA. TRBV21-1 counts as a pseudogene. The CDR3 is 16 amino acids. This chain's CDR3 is CASTEKVTSGIYEQYF. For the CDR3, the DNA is TGTGCCAGCACCGAAAAGGTGACTAGCGGGATCTACGAGCAGTACTTC.

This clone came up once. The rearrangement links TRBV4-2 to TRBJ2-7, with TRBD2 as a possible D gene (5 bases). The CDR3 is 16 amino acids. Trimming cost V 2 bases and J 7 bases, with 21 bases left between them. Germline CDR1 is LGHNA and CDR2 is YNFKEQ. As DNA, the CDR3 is TGTGCCAGCAGCCAAAATCCCGGGTCTAGCTCGGGAGAGCAGTACTTC. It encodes CASSQNPGSSSGEQYF.

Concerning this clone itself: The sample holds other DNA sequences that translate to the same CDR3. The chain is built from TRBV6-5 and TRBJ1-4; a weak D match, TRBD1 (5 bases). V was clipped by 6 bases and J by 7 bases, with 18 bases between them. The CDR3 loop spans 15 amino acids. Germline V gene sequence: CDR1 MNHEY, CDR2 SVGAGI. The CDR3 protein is CASRGSGASAEKLFF. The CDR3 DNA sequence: TGTGCCAGCAGGGGCAGTGGGGCTTCGGCTGAAAAACTGTTTTTT.